This is a list of T cell receptor beta chains from one sample in a study of blood T cells in healthy people across ages. TCRdb redid the calling of the 5' RACE reads with MiXCR, one entry per CDR3 protein. The data contain some 780,000 distinct CDR3 sequences, more than 55% of them singletons. Sequencing was performed on blood. The receptors were sampled from a man aged 35 to 55 in good health. Each CDR3 is given with its conserved first and last residue. A D gene is named only where the DNA matches it firmly. Clone size appears in some rows only: once, few, many, or a class for an expanded clone.

v_call	d_call	clone_size	j_call	cdr3_nt	cdr3_aa
TRBV28	.	.	TRBJ1-5	TGTGCCAGCAGTTTATTAGGGAGTAGCAATCAGCCCCAGCATTTT	CASSLLGSSNQPQHF
TRBV25-1	TRBD1	few	TRBJ1-2	TGTGCCAGCAGTGAATATGGATCCAGACAGGGCTATGGCTACACCTTC	CASSEYGSRQGYGYTF
TRBV13	TRBD2	.	TRBJ2-7	TGTGCCAGCAGCTTAGGGACTAGCGGGAGCTACTCCTGCGAGCAGTACTTC	CASSLGTSGSYSCEQYF
TRBV15	TRBD1	.	TRBJ2-7	TGTGCCACCAGAAGGGGACAGGGGGTCTACGAGCAGTACTTC	CATRRGQGVYEQYF
TRBV27	TRBD1	few	TRBJ2-7	TGTGCCAGCAGGGGACAGCCTTCCCTTTCCTACGAGCAGTACTTC	CASRGQPSLSYEQYF
TRBV4-2	.	.	TRBJ2-5	TGTACCAGCAGCCAAGGGTCAGGCCCTGAAGAGACCCAGTACTTC	CTSSQGSGPEETQYF
TRBV20-1	TRBD2	.	TRBJ2-3	TGCAGTGCTAGACCCTCGGGGGGGCGAAGAGATACGCAGTATTTT	CSARPSGGRRDTQYF
TRBV6-1	.	.	TRBJ1-5	TGTGCCAGCAACTCGCGGCCGGCGGGCAATCAGCCCCAGCATTTT	CASNSRPAGNQPQHF
TRBV9	TRBD1	few	TRBJ1-6	TGTGCCAGCAGCGGAGGGACAGAAAGGAATTCACCCCTCCACTTT	CASSGGTERNSPLHF
TRBV29-1	.	.	TRBJ2-7	TGCAGCGTCCGACCGGTCCCCGGGTTCCCGACCTACGAGCAGTACTTC	CSVRPVPGFPTYEQYF
TRBV29-1	.	.	TRBJ2-7	TGCAGCGTTGAAGAGGAGGTCTACGAGCAGTACTTC	CSVEEEVYEQYF
TRBV7-9	TRBD2	few	TRBJ2-1	TGTGCCAGCAGCGGGACTAGCGGGAGCCCCAATGAGCAGTTCTTC	CASSGTSGSPNEQFF
TRBV29-1	TRBD1	.	TRBJ1-2	TGCAGCGTTATCGACAGGGAAAATGGCTACACCTTC	CSVIDRENGYTF
TRBV5-1	.	.	TRBJ2-7	TGCGCCAGCAGCGAGCGGAGCGACGAGCATTACTTC	CASSERSDEHYF
TRBV10-3	.	.	TRBJ2-7	TGTGCCATCAGTTGGGACGAGCTAATGAAGCAGTACTTC	CAISWDELMKQYF
TRBV9	.	few	TRBJ2-5	TGTGCCAGCAGCGTAGCGGCGGGCCAACAAGAGACCCAGTACTTC	CASSVAAGQQETQYF
TRBV27	.	few	TRBJ1-2	TGTGCCAGCAGTTTATCGGGAGGGGCCGGCTACACCTTC	CASSLSGGAGYTF
TRBV14	.	.	TRBJ2-2	TGTGCCAGCAGCCAAGATCAACCCCGTCCCGGGGAGCTGTTTTTT	CASSQDQPRPGELFF
TRBV3-1	.	.	TRBJ1-5	TGTGCCAGCAGCCAAGCGGGGGCCCCGAATCAGCCCCAGCATTTT	CASSQAGAPNQPQHF
TRBV28	.	.	TRBJ2-7	TGTGCCAGCAGTTATGACGGGAGCCCCTACGAGCAGTACTTC	CASSYDGSPYEQYF
TRBV7-2	.	few	TRBJ1-1	TGTGCCAGCAGCCCCCGTTTAGGGGGGCAGACTGAAGCTTTCTTT	CASSPRLGGQTEAFF
TRBV28	.	.	TRBJ1-5	TGTGCCAGCAGTTTTTATGGGGGGGGTCAGCCCCAGCATTTT	CASSFYGGGQPQHF
TRBV28	.	.	TRBJ2-3	TGTGCCAGCAGTTTATCAGGGGAAACAGATACGCAGTATTTT	CASSLSGETDTQYF
TRBV28	.	few	TRBJ2-7	TGTGCCAGCAGTTTGTTAGCAGTCTACGAGCAGTACTTC	CASSLLAVYEQYF
TRBV9	TRBD1	.	TRBJ2-2	TGTGCCAGCAGCGTAGCGACAGGGTTGGCCACCGGGGAGCTGTTTTTT	CASSVATGLATGELFF
TRBV12-3/TRBV12-4	.	.	TRBJ1-3	TGTGCCAGCGCCCAGGCGGGCTCTGGAAACACCATATATTTT	CASAQAGSGNTIYF
TRBV5-1	.	.	TRBJ2-5	TGCGCCAGCAGCTTGGCGGGGTCAAAAGAGACCCAGTACTTC	CASSLAGSKETQYF
TRBV27	.	.	TRBJ1-2	TGTGCCAGCGGAATGGGGACGCGTAGGGGCTACACCTTC	CASGMGTRRGYTF
TRBV19	.	.	TRBJ2-7	TGTGCCAGTAGTTTGGACACAGCCTACGAGCAGTACTTC	CASSLDTAYEQYF
TRBV5-1	.	few	TRBJ2-5	TGCGCCAGCAGGTTACCGACAGGTAATCAAGAGACCCAGTACTTC	CASRLPTGNQETQYF
TRBV7-8	.	.	TRBJ2-7	TGTGCCAGCAGCTTAGGTTTCCAGCGGAGGGGGTGCGAGCAGTACTTC	CASSLGFQRRGCEQYF
TRBV3-1	.	once	TRBJ1-1	TGTGCCAGCAGCCCCCTGGGCGAGCTGAACACTGAAGCTTTCTTT	CASSPLGELNTEAFF
TRBV7-3	TRBD2	.	TRBJ2-3	TGTGCCAGCAGCCCGAGACTAGCGGGAGATGGGGGGGATACGCAGTATTTT	CASSPRLAGDGGDTQYF